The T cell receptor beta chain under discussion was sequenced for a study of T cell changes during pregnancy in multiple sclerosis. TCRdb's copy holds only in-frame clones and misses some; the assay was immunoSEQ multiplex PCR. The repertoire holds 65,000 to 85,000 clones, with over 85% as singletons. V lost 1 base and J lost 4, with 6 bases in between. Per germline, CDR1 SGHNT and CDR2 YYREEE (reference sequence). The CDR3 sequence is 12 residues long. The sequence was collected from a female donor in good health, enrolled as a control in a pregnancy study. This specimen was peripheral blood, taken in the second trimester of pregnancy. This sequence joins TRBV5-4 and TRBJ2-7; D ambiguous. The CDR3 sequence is CASSLPGYEQYF. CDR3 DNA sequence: TGTGCCAGCAGCTTGCCCGGGTACGAGCAGTACTTC. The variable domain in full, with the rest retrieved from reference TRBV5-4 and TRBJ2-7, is ETGVTQSPTHLIKTRGQQVTLRCSSQSGHNTVSWYQQALGQGPQFIFQYYREEENGRGNFPPRFSGLQFPNYSSELNVNALELDDSALYLCASSLPGYEQYFGPGTRLTVT.